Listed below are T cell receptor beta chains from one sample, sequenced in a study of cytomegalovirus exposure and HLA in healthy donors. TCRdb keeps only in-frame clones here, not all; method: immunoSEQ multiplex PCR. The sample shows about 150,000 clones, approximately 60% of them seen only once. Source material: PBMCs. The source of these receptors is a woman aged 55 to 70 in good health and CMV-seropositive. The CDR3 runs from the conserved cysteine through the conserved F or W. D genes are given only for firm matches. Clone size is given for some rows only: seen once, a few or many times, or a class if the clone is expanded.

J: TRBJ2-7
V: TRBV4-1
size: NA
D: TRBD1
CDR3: CASSQGTDRGLAYEQYF
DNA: TGCGCCAGCAGCCAAGGGACCGACAGGGGGCTTGCCTACGAGCAGTACTTC

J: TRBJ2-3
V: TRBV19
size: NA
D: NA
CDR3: CASSIDLPPGVTDTQYF
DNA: TGTGCCAGTAGTATAGATCTCCCCCCCGGGGTCACAGATACGCAGTATTTT

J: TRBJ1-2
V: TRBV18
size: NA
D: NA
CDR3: CASSPSRYGYTF
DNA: TGTGCCAGCTCACCATCTAGGTATGGCTACACCTTC

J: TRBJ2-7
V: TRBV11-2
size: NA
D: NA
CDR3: CASSLAGRRFYEQYF
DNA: TGTGCCAGCAGCTTAGCGGGGAGGAGGTTCTACGAGCAGTACTTC

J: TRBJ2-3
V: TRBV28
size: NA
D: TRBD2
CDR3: CASRLPPGGPSGGGHTDTQYF
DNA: TGTGCCAGCAGGCTACCCCCGGGGGGGCCTAGCGGAGGCGGTCACACAGATACGCAGTATTTT

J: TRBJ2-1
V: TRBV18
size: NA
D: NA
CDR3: CASSVATDEQFF
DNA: TGTGCCAGCTCAGTAGCGACTGATGAGCAGTTCTTC

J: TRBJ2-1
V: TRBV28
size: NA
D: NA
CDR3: CASLHGSAYNEQFF
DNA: TGTGCCAGCTTGCACGGCAGCGCTTACAATGAGCAGTTCTTC

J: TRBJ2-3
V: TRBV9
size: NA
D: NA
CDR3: CASSVEGGVTDTQYF
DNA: TGTGCCAGCAGCGTAGAAGGGGGAGTCACAGATACGCAGTATTTT

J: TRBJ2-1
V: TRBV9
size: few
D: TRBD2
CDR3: CASSPTSGRAFSYNEQFF
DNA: TGTGCCAGCAGCCCGACTAGCGGGAGGGCCTTTTCCTACAATGAGCAGTTCTTC

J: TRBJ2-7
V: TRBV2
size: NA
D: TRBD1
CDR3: CASSEDRGTYEQYF
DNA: TGTGCCAGCAGTGAGGACAGGGGCACCTACGAGCAGTACTTC

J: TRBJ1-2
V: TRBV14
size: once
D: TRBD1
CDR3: CASSQDRFDGYTF
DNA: TGTGCCAGCAGCCAGGACAGGTTTGATGGCTACACCTTC

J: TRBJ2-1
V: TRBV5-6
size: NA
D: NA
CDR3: CASTMTGTKSGKQFF
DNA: TGTGCCAGCACCATGACCGGGACAAAGAGCGGGAAGCAGTTCTTC

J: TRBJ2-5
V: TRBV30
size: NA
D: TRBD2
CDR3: CAIAGGGETQYF
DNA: TGTGCGATAGCGGGGGGGGGAGAGACCCAGTACTTC

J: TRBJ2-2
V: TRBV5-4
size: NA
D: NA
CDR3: CASSLAGTGELFF
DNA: TGTGCCAGCAGCTTGGCGGGCACCGGGGAGCTGTTTTTT

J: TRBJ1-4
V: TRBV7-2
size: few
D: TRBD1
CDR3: CASSVQGIGEKLFF
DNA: TGTGCCAGCAGCGTACAGGGGATTGGTGAAAAACTGTTTTTT